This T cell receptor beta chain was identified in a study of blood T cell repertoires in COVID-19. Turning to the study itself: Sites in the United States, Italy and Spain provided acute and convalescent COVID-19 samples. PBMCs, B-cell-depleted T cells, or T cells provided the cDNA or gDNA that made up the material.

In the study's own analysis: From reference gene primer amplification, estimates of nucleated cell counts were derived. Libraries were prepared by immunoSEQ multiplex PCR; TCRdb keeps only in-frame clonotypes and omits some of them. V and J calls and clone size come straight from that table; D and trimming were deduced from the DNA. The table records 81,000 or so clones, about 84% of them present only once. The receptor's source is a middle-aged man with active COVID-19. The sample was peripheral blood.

This CDR3 reads CASSQWAGQGRTEAFF. The CDR3 bases are TGTGCCAGCAGCCAATGGGCGGGACAGGGGAGGACTGAAGCTTTCTTT. The chain is built from TRBV3-1 (or the pseudogene TRBV3-2) and TRBJ1-1, with TRBD1 matching 10 bases. CDR3 length equals 16 residues. V lost 2 bases and J lost 5; bases outside the gene matches: 8. Germline V gives CDR1 LGHDT, CDR2 YNNKEL (reference sequence).